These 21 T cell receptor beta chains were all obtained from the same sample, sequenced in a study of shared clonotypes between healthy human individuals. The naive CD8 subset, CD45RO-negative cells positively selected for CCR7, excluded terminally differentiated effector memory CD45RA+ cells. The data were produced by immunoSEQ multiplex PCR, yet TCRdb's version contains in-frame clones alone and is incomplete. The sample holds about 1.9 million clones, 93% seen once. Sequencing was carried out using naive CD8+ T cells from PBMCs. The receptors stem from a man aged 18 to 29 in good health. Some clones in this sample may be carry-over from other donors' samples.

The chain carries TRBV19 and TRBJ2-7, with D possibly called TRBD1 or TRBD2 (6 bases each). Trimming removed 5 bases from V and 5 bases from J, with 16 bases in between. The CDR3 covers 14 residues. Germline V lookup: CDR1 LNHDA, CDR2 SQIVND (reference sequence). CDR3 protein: CASSEWGAGDEQYF. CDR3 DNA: TGTGCCAGTAGTGAGTGGGGGGCTGGGGACGAGCAGTACTTC.

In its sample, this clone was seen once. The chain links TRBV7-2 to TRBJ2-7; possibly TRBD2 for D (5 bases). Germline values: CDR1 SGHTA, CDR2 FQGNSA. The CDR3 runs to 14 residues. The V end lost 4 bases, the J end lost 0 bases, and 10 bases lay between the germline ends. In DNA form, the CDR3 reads TGTGCCAGCAGCTCGTCGGGGTACTCCTACGAGCAGTACTTC. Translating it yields CASSSSGYSYEQYF.

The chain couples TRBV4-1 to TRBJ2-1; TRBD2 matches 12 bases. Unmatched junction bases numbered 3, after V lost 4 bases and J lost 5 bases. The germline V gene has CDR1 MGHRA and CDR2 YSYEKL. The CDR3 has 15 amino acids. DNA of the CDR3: TGCGCCAGCAGCCTACTAGCGGGAGGTCACAATGAGCAGTTCTTC. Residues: CASSLLAGGHNEQFF.

CDR3 sequence: CASSLSGTSSVYNEQFF. CDR3 bases: TGTGCCAGCAGTTTATCAGGCACGTCAAGCGTTTACAATGAGCAGTTCTTC. J is TRBJ2-1 and V is TRBV27; D gene ambiguous. V gave up 0 bases and J gave up 4 bases, with 16 bases separating them. The CDR3 runs to 17 residues. Germline CDR1 MNHEY, CDR2 SMNVEV (reference sequence).

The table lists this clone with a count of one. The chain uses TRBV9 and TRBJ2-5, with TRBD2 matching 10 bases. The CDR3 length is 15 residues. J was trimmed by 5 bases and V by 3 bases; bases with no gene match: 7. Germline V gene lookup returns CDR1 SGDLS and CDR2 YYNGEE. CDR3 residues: CASSAAGGFPETQYF. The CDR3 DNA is TGTGCCAGCAGCGCAGCGGGAGGGTTCCCTGAGACCCAGTACTTC.

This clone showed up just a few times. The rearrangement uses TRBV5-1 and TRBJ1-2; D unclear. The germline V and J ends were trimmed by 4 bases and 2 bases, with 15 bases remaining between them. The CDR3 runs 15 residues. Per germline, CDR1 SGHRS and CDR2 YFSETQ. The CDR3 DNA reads TGCGCCAGCAGCCCCCTTGCGGGCAGGAACTATGGCTACACCTTC. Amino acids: CASSPLAGRNYGYTF. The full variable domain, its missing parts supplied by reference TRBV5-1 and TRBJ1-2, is KAGVTQTPRYLIKTRGQQVTLSCSPISGHRSVSWYQQTPGQGLQFLFEYFSETQRNKGNFPGRFSGRQFSNSRSEMNVSTLELGDSALYLCASSPLAGRNYGYTFGSGTRLTVV.

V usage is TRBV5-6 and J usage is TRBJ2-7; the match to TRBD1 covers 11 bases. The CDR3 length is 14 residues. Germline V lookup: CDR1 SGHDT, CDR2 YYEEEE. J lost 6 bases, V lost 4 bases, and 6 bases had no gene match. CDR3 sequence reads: CASSRGQGALEQYF. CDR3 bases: TGTGCCAGCAGCCGTGGACAGGGGGCTCTCGAGCAGTACTTC.

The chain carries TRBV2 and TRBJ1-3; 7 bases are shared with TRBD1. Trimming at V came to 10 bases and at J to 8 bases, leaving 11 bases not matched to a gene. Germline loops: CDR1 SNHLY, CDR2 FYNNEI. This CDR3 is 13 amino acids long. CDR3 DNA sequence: TGTGCCACCCTGGACAGGAGCGCGGACACCATATATTTT. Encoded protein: CATLDRSADTIYF.

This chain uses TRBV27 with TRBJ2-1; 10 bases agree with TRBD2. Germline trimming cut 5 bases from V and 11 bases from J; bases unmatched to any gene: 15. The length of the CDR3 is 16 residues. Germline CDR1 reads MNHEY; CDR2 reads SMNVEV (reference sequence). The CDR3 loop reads CASSLYRLAGYSQQFF. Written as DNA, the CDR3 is TGTGCCAGCAGTCTCTACAGACTAGCGGGCTACTCCCAGCAGTTCTTC.

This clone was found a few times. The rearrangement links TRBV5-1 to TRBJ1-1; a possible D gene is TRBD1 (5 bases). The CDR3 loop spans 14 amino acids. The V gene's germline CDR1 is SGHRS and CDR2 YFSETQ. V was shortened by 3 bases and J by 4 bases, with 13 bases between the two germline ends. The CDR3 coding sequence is TGCGCCAGCAGCTCGGGGACGGTGAGCACTGAAGCTTTCTTT. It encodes CASSSGTVSTEAFF.

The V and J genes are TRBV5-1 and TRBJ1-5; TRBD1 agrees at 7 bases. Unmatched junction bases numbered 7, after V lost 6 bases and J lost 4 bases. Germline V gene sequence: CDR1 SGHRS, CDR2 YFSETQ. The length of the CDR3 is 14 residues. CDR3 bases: TGCGCCAGCACCAGGGGGGGTAGAAATCAGCCCCAGCATTTT. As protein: CASTRGGRNQPQHF.

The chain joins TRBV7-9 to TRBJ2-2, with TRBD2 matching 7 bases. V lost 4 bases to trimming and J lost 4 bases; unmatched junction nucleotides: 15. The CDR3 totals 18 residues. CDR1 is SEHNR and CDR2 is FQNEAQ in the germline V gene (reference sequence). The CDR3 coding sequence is TGTGCCAGCAGCTCCCTCCCCGCAGGACTAGTCAGCACCGGGGAGCTGTTTTTT. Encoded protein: CASSSLPAGLVSTGELFF.

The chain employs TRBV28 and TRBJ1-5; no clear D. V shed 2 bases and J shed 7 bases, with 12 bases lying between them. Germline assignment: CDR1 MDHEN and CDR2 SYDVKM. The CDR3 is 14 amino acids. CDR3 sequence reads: CASSLTYLGQPQHF. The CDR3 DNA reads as TGTGCCAGCAGTTTAACATATCTAGGGCAGCCCCAGCATTTT.

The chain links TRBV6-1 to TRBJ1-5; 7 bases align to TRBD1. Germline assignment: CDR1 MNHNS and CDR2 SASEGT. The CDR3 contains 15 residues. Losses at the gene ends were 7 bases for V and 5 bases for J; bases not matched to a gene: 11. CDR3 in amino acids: CASMRGQGVDQPQHF. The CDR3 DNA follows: TGTGCCAGCATGAGGGGTCAGGGGGTCGATCAGCCCCAGCATTTT.

CDR3 region: CASREGRMNTEAFF. The DNA for the CDR3 is TGTGCCAGCAGGGAGGGACGGATGAACACTGAAGCTTTCTTT. The chain employs TRBV2 and TRBJ1-1; TRBD1 might be the D (5 bases). Germline CDR1 is SNHLY and CDR2 is FYNNEI. Deletions cut 6 bases from V and 0 bases from J, with 11 bases between. This CDR3 comprises 14 residues. The whole variable domain, filled in from reference TRBV2 and TRBJ1-1, reads EPEVTQTPSHQVTQMGQEVILRCVPISNHLYFYWYRQILGQKVEFLVSFYNNEISEKSEIFDDQFSVERPDGSNFTLKIRSTKLEDSAMYFCASREGRMNTEAFFGQGTRLTVV.

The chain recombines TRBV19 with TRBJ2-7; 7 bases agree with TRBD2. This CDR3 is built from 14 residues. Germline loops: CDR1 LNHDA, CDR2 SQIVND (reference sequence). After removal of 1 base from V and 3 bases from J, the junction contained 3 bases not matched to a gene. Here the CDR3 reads CASSIGSGIYEQYF. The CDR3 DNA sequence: TGTGCCAGTAGTATAGGAAGCGGGATCTACGAGCAGTACTTC.

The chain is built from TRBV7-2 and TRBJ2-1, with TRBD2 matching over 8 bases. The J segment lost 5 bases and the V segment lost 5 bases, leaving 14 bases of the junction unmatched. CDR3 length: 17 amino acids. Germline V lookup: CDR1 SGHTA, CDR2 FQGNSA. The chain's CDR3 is CASSPYPREGTNNEQFF. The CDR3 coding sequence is TGTGCCAGCAGCCCCTACCCCCGGGAGGGTACTAACAATGAGCAGTTCTTC.

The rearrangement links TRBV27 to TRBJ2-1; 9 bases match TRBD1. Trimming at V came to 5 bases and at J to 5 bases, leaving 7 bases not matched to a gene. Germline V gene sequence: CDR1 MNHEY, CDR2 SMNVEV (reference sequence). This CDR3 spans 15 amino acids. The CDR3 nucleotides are TGTGCCAGCAGTCCACAGGGGGCCCCTGACAATGAGCAGTTCTTC. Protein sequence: CASSPQGAPDNEQFF.

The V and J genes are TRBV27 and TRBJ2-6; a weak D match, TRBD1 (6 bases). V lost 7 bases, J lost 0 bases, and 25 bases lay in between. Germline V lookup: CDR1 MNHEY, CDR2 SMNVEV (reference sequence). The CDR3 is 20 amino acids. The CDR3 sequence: CASTPSGAGVYPSGANVLTF. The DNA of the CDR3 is TGTGCCAGCACACCCTCAGGGGCAGGGGTTTACCCCTCTGGGGCCAACGTCCTGACTTTC.

CDR3 sequence: CASSDSSYNEQFF. The CDR3 bases are TGTGCCAGCAGCGACAGCTCCTACAATGAGCAGTTCTTC. The chain employs TRBV7-9 and TRBJ2-1; maybe TRBD1 (5 bases). Looked up from germline, CDR1 is SEHNR and CDR2 is FQNEAQ (reference sequence). V was clipped by 5 bases and J by 0 bases, with 5 bases between them. The CDR3 totals 13 residues.

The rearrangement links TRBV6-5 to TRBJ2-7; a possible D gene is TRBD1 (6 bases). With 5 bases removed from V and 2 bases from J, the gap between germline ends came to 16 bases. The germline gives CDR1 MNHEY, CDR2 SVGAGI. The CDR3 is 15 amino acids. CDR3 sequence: CASSGKDSLTYEQYF. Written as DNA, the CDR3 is TGTGCCAGCAGTGGGAAGGACAGTCTTACCTACGAGCAGTACTTC.